This T cell receptor (beta chain) was documented in a study of T cell clusters in autoimmune cytopenias. TRB amplification used approximately 250 ng of peripheral blood genomic DNA. TRB was amplified by touch-down multiplex PCR, primer pools A and B combined. TCRdb re-analyzed the multiplex PCR reads; it lists each CDR3 protein once, without DNA. The sample has a few thousand distinct CDR3 sequences, and its top ten clones hold 2.5% to 3.5%. CDR1 is KGHDR and CDR2 is SFDVKD in the germline V gene. CDR3 length: 15 residues. The same sample was also studied in work on T cell repertoires in aging, cancer and after chemotherapy. That source reports: The full dataset contained around 8.2 million TCR reads. Compared with age-matched healthy donors, untreated hematological or solid cancer patients showed higher blood TCR clonality.

This clonotype was sampled from a human donor in good health. V usage is TRBV24-1 and J usage is TRBJ2-2; checking the TCRdb D call of TRBD1 is not possible without DNA. Sequencing was carried out using peripheral blood. The CDR3: CAPSGDRTNTGELFF.